This T cell receptor (beta chain) was profiled in a study of blood T cells in healthy people across ages (dated by TCRdb to the mid-2010s). A note on the overall study: In model experiments, template switching captured roughly one uniquely barcoded TCR beta cDNA molecule for every two T cells. The study analyzed two additional independent replicas of 1 million unique cDNA reads from the same blood draw for two donors, one aged 18 to 29 and one aged 80 or older. To avoid experimental bias, donors of different ages were distributed randomly across sequencing lanes. To track age-related changes in TCR beta repertoire diversity, the study relied on deep sequencing normalized with unique cDNA molecular identifiers. Four age groups were formed from the donors: young (average roughly 15 years), middle-aged (around 37), aged (approximately 60) and long-lived (approximately 78).

The library was prepared using 5' RACE. For sequencing, an Illumina HiSeq 2500 was employed. The second PCR ran for about 7 to 11 cycles and used a J-beta primer mix along with a sample-barcoded 5' primer. Each TCR beta cDNA molecule received a unique molecular identifier from a template-switch 5' adaptor carrying 12 random nucleotides. Each sample yielded at least 2.5 million CDR3-containing paired-end reads. The Mint cDNA synthesis kit, primed by a TRBC-specific oligonucleotide, was used to synthesize first-strand cDNA from all RNA. After uracil-DNA glycosylase treatment, a first 18-cycle PCR used universal primers M1SS and BC2_uni_R on all cDNA. The authors' pipeline ran thus. For normalization, 1 million high-quality reads, each with a distinct molecular identifier, were randomly selected from each sample. Instead of being binned into consensus sequences, reads that shared molecular identifiers were thrown out. CDR3 identification, clonotype clustering and error correction used MiTCR with a Q25 quality threshold and the strictest error-elimination algorithm. Lower-bound total TCR beta diversity was estimated with a nonparametric unseen species model using Euler transformation. TCRdb redid the processing of the public reads, applying fastp at Q25 and MiXCR, and retained in-frame beta chains. Records with the same CDR3 protein are collapsed into one entry carrying the most frequent genes and DNA. In this record, the V and J calls reflect TCRdb's handling and not the investigators' own analysis. This sample has fewer than 900,000 distinct CDR3 sequences in its table, and approximately 35% of those were observed once. 10% to 15% of the sample rests with the top ten.

The donors were 40 or so Caucasian individuals from Russia, aged roughly 6 to 90 years, who were systemically healthy. Around 10 milliliters of peripheral blood were drawn from each donor into EDTA-treated Vacutainer tubes. Ficoll-Paque density-gradient centrifugation was used to isolate PBMCs, with at least 6.5 million per sample. Total RNA was extracted from PBMCs with Trizol reagent, with at least 5.5 micrograms obtained per sample. The percentages of naive CD45RAhigh/CD27high T cells were determined by flow cytometry on a PBMC aliquot from every donor. Paper-wide results and their limitations: Estimates of total diversity based on one million sequenced T cells were considered lower bounds and underestimates. Because profiling used bulk unsorted PBMCs, naive and antigen-experienced compartments could not be compared conclusively. Donor CMV infection status was unknown, potentially confounding age-related changes in expanded clonotypes. The long-lived group showed more naive CD4+ T cells, fewer expanded clones and increased TCR diversity than the aged group, suggesting age selection. As age increased, observed TCR beta diversity per million T cells dropped in a roughly linear way, and a significant reduction was already evident by age about 40. Observed TCR beta diversity correlated strongly with the percentage of naive T cells measured by flow cytometry.

Trimming removed 0 bases from V and 6 bases from J, leaving 15 bases between the germline ends. The germline V gene supplies CDR1 SGHDN and CDR2 FVKESK. The CDR3 numbers 16 residues from cysteine through phenylalanine. Only the CDR3 portion is preserved as DNA: 48 bases, with reading frame beginning at the first base. As to this clonotype: Its binding antigen is unknown. The sample holds no much larger clone one base away, and base qualities are not on file.

The chain uses TRBV14 and TRBJ1-5, and the D gene may be TRBD1, 6 bases matching. This receptor was taken from a young man in good health. Material for sequencing was blood. CDR3 region: CASSQDSPGGPQPQHF. The DNA sequence follows: TGTGCCAGCAGCCAAGACTCGCCGGGGGGCCCTCAGCCCCAGCATTTT.